This T cell receptor (beta chain) came from a study of blood T cells in healthy people across ages. Trimming removed 0 bases from V and 2 bases from J, with 17 bases in between. CDR3 length: 16 residues. Germline assignment: CDR1 DFQATT and CDR2 SNEGSKA (reference sequence). This clonotype was counted a few times. Then a second PCR, running roughly 7 to 11 cycles, was carried out with a sample-barcoded 5' primer and a J-beta primer mix. Via MiXCR, TCRdb re-called the 5' RACE reads, giving one row per CDR3 protein. The table records around 800,000 distinct CDR3 sequences, around a quarter of them present only once. These records were also assigned to another study, of T cells of mothers and their children. That source adds: A few healthy Caucasian mothers, along with their six children, served as the donors. Mothers gave over 8 million TCR beta CDR3 reads each, and children roughly 3.3 million each.

Sample: blood. This TCR was recovered from a boy under 18 in good health. This chain connects TRBV20-1 to TRBJ2-7; D gene ambiguous. CDR3 sequence: CSARDRHNQPPYEQYF. The CDR3 DNA follows: TGCAGTGCTAGAGATAGGCACAACCAGCCTCCCTACGAGCAGTACTTC.